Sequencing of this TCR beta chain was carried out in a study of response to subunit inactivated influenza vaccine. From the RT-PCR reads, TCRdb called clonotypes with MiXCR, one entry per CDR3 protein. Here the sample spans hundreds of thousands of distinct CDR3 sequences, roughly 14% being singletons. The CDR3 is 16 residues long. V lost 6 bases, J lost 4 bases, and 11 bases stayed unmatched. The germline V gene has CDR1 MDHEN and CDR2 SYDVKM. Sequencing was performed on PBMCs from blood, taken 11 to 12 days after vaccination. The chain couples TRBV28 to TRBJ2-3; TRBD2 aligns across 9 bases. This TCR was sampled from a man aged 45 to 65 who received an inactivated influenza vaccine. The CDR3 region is CASSPLGREGSDTQYF. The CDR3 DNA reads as TGTGCCAGCAGCCCACTTGGGCGGGAGGGCTCAGATACGCAGTATTTT.